Listed here are 5 T cell receptor beta chains from one sample, sequenced in a study of blood T cell repertoires in COVID-19. The table came from immunoSEQ multiplex PCR; TCRdb's copy has only in-frame clones and leaves some out. In the table there are approximately 55,000 clones, about three quarters of which are singletons. The specimen sequenced was peripheral blood. These receptors were collected from a man aged 25-40 years with COVID-19, enrolled during active disease.

J is TRBJ2-3 and V is TRBV18; D ambiguous. The CDR3 length is 12 residues. The V end lost 6 bases, the J end lost 2 bases, and 6 bases lay between the germline ends. In germline, CDR1 is KGHSH, CDR2 LQKENI. The CDR3 protein is CASSSNTDTQYF. The CDR3 DNA sequence: TGTGCCAGCTCCTCTAACACAGATACGCAGTATTTT.

The chain recombines TRBV30 with TRBJ1-3; maybe TRBD1 (5 bases). CDR3 length equals 15 residues. Germline lookup yields CDR1 GTSNPN and CDR2 SVGIG (reference sequence). V was shortened by 0 bases and J by 3 bases, with 12 bases between the two germline ends. The chain's CDR3 is CAWSVHGALGNTIYF. The DNA of the CDR3 is TGTGCCTGGAGTGTACATGGGGCGCTTGGAAACACCATATATTTT.

The V call is TRBV3-1 (or the pseudogene TRBV3-2), the J call TRBJ2-7; TRBD1 matches 7 bases. The V gene end was trimmed by 1 base and the J gene end by 6 bases; junction bases not matched to a gene: 6. The germline CDR1 and CDR2 sequences are LGHDT and YNNKEL (reference sequence). CDR3 length: 14 residues. CDR3 sequence reads: CASSQAGTALEQYF. The CDR3 region has the DNA TGTGCCAGCAGCCAAGCCGGGACAGCTCTCGAGCAGTACTTC.

This clone was observed a handful of times. The chain links TRBV3-1 (or the pseudogene TRBV3-2) to TRBJ2-3; 10 bases match TRBD2. CDR1 LGHDT and CDR2 YNNKEL come from the germline V gene (reference sequence). Trimming cost V 1 base and J 4 bases; bases outside gene matches: 5. The CDR3 has 16 amino acids. CDR3 loop: CASSQGSGRGSDTQYF. The DNA of the CDR3 is TGTGCCAGCAGCCAAGGGAGCGGGAGGGGGTCAGATACGCAGTATTTT.

In this sample, this clone turned up once. This chain uses TRBV19 with TRBJ2-2, with 7 bases identical to TRBD2. The CDR3 consists of 15 residues. In germline, CDR1 is LNHDA, CDR2 SQIVND (reference sequence). V lost 5 bases to trimming and J lost 5 bases; unmatched junction nucleotides: 8. The CDR3 protein is CASSFTGTTTGELFF. As DNA, the CDR3 is TGTGCCAGTAGTTTTACCGGGACTACAACCGGGGAGCTGTTTTTT. Full variable domain (missing parts from reference TRBV19 and TRBJ2-2): DGGITQSPKYLFRKEGQNVTLSCEQNLNHDAMYWYRQDPGQGLRLIYYSQIVNDFQKGDIAEGYSVSREKKESFPLTVTSAQKNPTAFYLCASSFTGTTTGELFFGEGSRLTVL.